The rows below give T cell receptor beta chains drawn from one sample of a study of identical twins. Via MiXCR, TCRdb re-called the 5' RACE reads, giving one row per CDR3 protein. Seen here are around 960,000 distinct CDR3 sequences, roughly an eighth observed once, and the top ten hold roughly 1.6%. These records were also assigned to another study, of yellow fever vaccine responses in identical twins.

The source material was PBMCs. The receptors shown here come from a young woman in good health. Both conserved end residues are part of each CDR3. D genes are given only for firm matches. Expanded clones are given a class, and other clones once, few, many or no size at all.

TRBV28	NA	TRBJ2-5	NA	CASSGIGEGTLFQETQYF	TGTGCCAGCAGTGGAATAGGGGAGGGGACACTATTCCAAGAGACCCAGTACTTC
TRBV20-1	NA	TRBJ1-1	NA	CSGSRQNTEAFF	TGCAGTGGTTCAAGACAGAACACTGAAGCTTTCTTT
TRBV6-5	NA	TRBJ2-5	few	CASSYSGQGRETQYF	TGTGCCAGCAGTTACTCAGGGCAGGGCAGAGAGACCCAGTACTTC
TRBV29-1	NA	TRBJ2-1	many	CSVLRGGYNEQFF	TGCAGCGTCCTACGGGGTGGCTACAATGAGCAGTTCTTC
TRBV12-3/TRBV12-4	TRBD1	TRBJ2-5	many	CASSLRTGDGQETQYF	TGTGCCAGCAGTTTACGGACAGGTGACGGGCAAGAGACCCAGTACTTC
TRBV10-1	NA	TRBJ2-5	many	CASKSGIGETQYF	TGCGCCAGCAAGTCGGGGATAGGAGAGACCCAGTACTTC
TRBV15	NA	TRBJ1-1	NA	CATSREGNQNTEAFF	TGTGCCACCAGCAGAGAGGGGAATCAGAACACTGAAGCTTTCTTT
TRBV12-3/TRBV12-4	NA	TRBJ2-1	few	CASSLDGILGQFF	TGTGCCAGCAGTTTAGATGGGATTCTGGGGCAGTTCTTC
TRBV13	TRBD2	TRBJ2-1	NA	CASSLGPSGDSEQFF	TGTGCCAGCAGCTTAGGCCCTAGCGGGGATAGTGAGCAGTTCTTC
TRBV15	NA	TRBJ2-1	many	CATSRDPGSYNEQFF	TGTGCCACCAGCAGAGATCCAGGATCATACAATGAGCAGTTCTTC
TRBV12-3/TRBV12-4	NA	TRBJ1-5	NA	CASSLGGGTSAQHF	TGTGCCAGCAGCCTAGGAGGGGGGACGTCAGCCCAGCATTTT
TRBV25-1	NA	TRBJ2-7	few	CASSFSPGQITRTSYRYYEQYF	TGTGCCAGCAGTTTTTCTCCGGGACAGATAACCAGAACTAGCTATCGATACTACGAGCAGTACTTC
TRBV6-1	NA	TRBJ2-7	few	CASNDGNSYEQYF	TGTGCCAGCAACGACGGGAACTCCTACGAGCAGTACTTC
TRBV12-3/TRBV12-4	NA	TRBJ2-7	few	CASSSLPQDEQYF	TGTGCCAGCAGTTCCCTCCCCCAAGACGAGCAGTACTTC
TRBV7-2	TRBD2	TRBJ2-3	NA	CASSLPGLAETVPPADTQYF	TGTGCCAGCAGCCTACCGGGACTAGCGGAGACGGTCCCTCCGGCAGATACGCAGTATTTT
TRBV11-2	NA	TRBJ2-3	few	CASSTRDFDTQYF	TGTGCCAGCAGCACCCGGGACTTCGATACGCAGTATTTT
TRBV19	TRBD2	TRBJ2-1	NA	CASRKLAGDIGEQFF	TGTGCCAGTAGAAAACTAGCGGGAGATATTGGTGAGCAGTTCTTC
TRBV12-3/TRBV12-4	NA	TRBJ1-1	few	CATLSGTLRTEAFF	TGTGCCACCCTTTCCGGGACCTTAAGGACTGAAGCTTTCTTT
TRBV20-1	NA	TRBJ2-4	few	CSAPPGSSNIQYF	TGCAGTGCTCCCCCAGGGAGTTCGAACATTCAGTACTTC
TRBV3-1	NA	TRBJ2-1	few	CASSQRHEQFF	TGTGCCAGCAGCCAGCGACACGAGCAGTTCTTC
TRBV3-1	NA	TRBJ2-3	many	CASSQGAGDTQYF	TGTGCCAGCAGCCAAGGGGCCGGGGATACGCAGTATTTT
TRBV20-1	TRBD1	TRBJ1-1	NA	CSAEWDRNTEAFF	TGCAGTGCCGAGTGGGACAGGAACACTGAAGCTTTCTTT
TRBV19	TRBD1	TRBJ2-7	NA	CAAGGPYEQYF	TGTGCCGCAGGGGGCCCTTACGAGCAGTACTTC
TRBV7-6	NA	TRBJ2-1	many	CASSLSRANEQFF	TGTGCCAGCAGCCTAAGTCGGGCCAATGAGCAGTTCTTC
TRBV12-3/TRBV12-4	NA	TRBJ2-1	many	CACRARAFGEQFF	TGTGCCTGCCGGGCCAGGGCGTTTGGGGAGCAGTTCTTC
TRBV20-1	NA	TRBJ2-1	NA	CSARDPPRSYNEQFF	TGCAGTGCTAGAGATCCCCCGCGATCCTACAATGAGCAGTTCTTC
TRBV15	TRBD1	TRBJ2-1	NA	CATSGGDRGRANEQFF	TGTGCCACCAGCGGTGGGGACAGGGGAAGGGCCAATGAGCAGTTCTTC
TRBV5-1	TRBD2	TRBJ2-5	few	CASSLGGLAGQETQYF	TGCGCCAGCAGCTTGGGGGGACTAGCGGGACAAGAGACCCAGTACTTC
TRBV11-2	NA	TRBJ2-5	NA	CASSNLPSGETQYF	TGTGCCAGCAGCAACCTGCCGTCGGGGGAGACCCAGTACTTC
TRBV6-2/TRBV6-3	NA	TRBJ1-1	few	CASSTRGQVNTEAFF	TGTGCCAGCAGCACCCGGGGTCAAGTGAACACTGAAGCTTTCTTT
TRBV12-3/TRBV12-4	NA	TRBJ1-1	few	CASSQTWGHSF	TGTGCCAGCAGCCAAACCTGGGGTCATTCCTTT